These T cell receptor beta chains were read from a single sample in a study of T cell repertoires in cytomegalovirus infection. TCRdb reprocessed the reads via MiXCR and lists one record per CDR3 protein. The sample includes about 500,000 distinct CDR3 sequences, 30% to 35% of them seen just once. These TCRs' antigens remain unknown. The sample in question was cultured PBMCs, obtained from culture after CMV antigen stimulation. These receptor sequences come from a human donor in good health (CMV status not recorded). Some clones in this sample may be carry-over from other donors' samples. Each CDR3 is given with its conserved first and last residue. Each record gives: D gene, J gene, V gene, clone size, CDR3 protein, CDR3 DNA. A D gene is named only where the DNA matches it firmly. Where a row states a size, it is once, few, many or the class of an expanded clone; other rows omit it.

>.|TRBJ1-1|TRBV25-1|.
CASSELGIGMSTEAFF
TGTGCCAGCAGTGAATTGGGTATAGGGATGAGCACTGAAGCTTTCTTT
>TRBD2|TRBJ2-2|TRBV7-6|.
CASETSGRTGELFF
TGTGCCAGCGAGACTAGCGGGAGAACCGGGGAGCTGTTTTTT
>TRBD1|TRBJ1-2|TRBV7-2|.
CASSFVQGSYGYTF
TGTGCCAGCAGCTTTGTACAGGGGTCGTATGGCTACACCTTC
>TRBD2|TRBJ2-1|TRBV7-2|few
CASSLVPHGAGGYEQFF
TGTGCCAGCAGCTTAGTACCCCACGGGGCGGGAGGATATGAGCAGTTCTTC
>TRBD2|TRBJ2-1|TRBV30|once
CAWNSGLLAEGYNEQFF
TGTGCCTGGAACTCGGGACTACTAGCGGAGGGATACAATGAGCAGTTCTTC
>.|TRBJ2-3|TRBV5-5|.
CASSLMGPASKDTQYF
TGTGCCAGCAGCTTGATGGGACCGGCCTCGAAGGATACGCAGTATTTT
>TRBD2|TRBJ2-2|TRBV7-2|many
CASSFGTSGYTGELFF
TGTGCCAGCAGTTTCGGGACTAGCGGATACACCGGGGAGCTGTTTTTT
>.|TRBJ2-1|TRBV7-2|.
CASSFTPNNEQFF
TGTGCCAGCAGCTTCACCCCTAACAATGAGCAGTTCTTC
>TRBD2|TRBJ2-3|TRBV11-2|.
CASSKGLALTDTQYF
TGTGCCAGCAGCAAGGGACTAGCCCTCACAGATACGCAGTATTTT
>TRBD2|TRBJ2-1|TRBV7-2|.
CASSPIKWEGSYNEQFF
TGTGCCAGCAGCCCCATAAAGTGGGAGGGCTCCTACAATGAGCAGTTCTTC
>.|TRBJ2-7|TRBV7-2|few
CASRNQQNYEQYF
TGTGCCAGCAGGAACCAACAAAACTACGAGCAGTACTTC
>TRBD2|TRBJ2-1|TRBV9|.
CASSVAGGAGHYNEQFF
TGTGCCAGCAGCGTAGCGGGAGGGGCGGGTCATTACAATGAGCAGTTCTTC
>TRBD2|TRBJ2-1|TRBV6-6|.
CASTLTGTSRANEQFF
TGTGCCAGCACTCTCACCGGGACTAGCAGAGCCAATGAGCAGTTCTTC
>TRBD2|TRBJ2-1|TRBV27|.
CASSLNRESGRAEDEQFF
TGTGCCAGCAGTCTCAATAGGGAAAGCGGGAGGGCCGAGGATGAGCAGTTCTTC
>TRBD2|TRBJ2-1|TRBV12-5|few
CASGLGLAGVEANEQFF
TGTGCTAGTGGTCTGGGACTAGCGGGAGTGGAGGCCAATGAGCAGTTCTTC
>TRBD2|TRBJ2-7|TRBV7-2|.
CASSLAAGGMQYEQYF
TGTGCCAGCAGCTTAGCGGCGGGAGGCATGCAGTACGAGCAGTACTTC
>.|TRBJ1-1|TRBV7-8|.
CASRVGGGKSTEAFF
TGTGCCAGTCGTGTGGGGGGAGGAAAGAGCACTGAAGCTTTCTTT
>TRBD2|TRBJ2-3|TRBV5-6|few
CASSLGGPGLAGLSSTDTQYF
TGTGCCAGCAGCTTGGGGGGACCGGGACTAGCGGGACTTTCTAGCACAGATACGCAGTATTTT
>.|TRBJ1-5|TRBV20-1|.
CSARGEIHGGNQPQHF
TGCAGTGCTAGAGGGGAGATTCACGGGGGCAATCAGCCCCAGCATTTT
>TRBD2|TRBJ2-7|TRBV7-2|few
CASSLSGRREQYF
TGTGCCAGCAGCTTGAGCGGGAGACGCGAGCAGTACTTC
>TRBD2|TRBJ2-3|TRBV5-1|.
CASSSGLAVFFTDTQYF
TGCGCCAGCAGCTCGGGACTAGCGGTTTTTTTCACAGATACGCAGTATTTT
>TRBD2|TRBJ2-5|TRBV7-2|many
CASSTRGGEVQETQYF
TGTGCCAGCAGCACTCGGGGGGGGGAAGTGCAAGAGACCCAGTACTTC
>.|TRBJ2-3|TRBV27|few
CASRPLQTDTQYF
TGTGCCAGCAGACCCCTCCAGACAGATACGCAGTATTTT
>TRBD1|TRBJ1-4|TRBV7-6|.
CASSWDRGEKLFF
TGTGCCAGCAGCTGGGACAGGGGTGAAAAACTGTTTTTT